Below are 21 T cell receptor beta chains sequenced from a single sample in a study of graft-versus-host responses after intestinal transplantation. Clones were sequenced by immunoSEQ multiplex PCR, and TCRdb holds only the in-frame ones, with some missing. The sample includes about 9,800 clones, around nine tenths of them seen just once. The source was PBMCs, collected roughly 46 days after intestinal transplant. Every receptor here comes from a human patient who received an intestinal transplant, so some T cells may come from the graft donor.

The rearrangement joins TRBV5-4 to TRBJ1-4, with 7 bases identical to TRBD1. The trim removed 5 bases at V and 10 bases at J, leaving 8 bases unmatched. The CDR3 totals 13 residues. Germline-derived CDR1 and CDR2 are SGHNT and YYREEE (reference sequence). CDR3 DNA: TGTGCCAGCAGGGGGCGACAGGGAGGAAAACTGTTTTTT. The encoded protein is CASRGRQGGKLFF.

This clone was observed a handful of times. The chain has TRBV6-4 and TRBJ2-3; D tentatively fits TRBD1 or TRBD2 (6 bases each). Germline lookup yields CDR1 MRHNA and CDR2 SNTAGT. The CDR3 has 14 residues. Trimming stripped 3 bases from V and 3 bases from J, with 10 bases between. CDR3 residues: CASSERGETDTQYF. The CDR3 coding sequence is TGTGCCAGCAGTGAGAGGGGGGAGACAGATACGCAGTATTTT.

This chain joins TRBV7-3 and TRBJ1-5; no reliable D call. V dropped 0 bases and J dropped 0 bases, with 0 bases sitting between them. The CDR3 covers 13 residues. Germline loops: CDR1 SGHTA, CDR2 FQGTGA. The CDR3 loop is CASSLTSNQPQHF. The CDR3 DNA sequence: TGTGCCAGCAGCTTAACTAGCAATCAGCCCCAGCATTTT.

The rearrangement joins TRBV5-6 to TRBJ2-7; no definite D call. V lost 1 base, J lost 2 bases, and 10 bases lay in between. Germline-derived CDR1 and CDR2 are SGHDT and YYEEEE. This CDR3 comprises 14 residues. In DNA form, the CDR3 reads TGTGCCAGCAGCTTGACGGACCCTACCTACGAGCAGTACTTC. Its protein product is CASSLTDPTYEQYF.

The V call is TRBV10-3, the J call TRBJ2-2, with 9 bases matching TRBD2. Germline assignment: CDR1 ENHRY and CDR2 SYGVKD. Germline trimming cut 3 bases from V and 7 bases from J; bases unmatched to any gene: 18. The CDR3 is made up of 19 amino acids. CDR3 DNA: TGTGCCATCAGTGACCACGTAGAGCCCGCGGGAGGGAAAGTCGGGGAGCTGTTTTTT. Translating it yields CAISDHVEPAGGKVGELFF.

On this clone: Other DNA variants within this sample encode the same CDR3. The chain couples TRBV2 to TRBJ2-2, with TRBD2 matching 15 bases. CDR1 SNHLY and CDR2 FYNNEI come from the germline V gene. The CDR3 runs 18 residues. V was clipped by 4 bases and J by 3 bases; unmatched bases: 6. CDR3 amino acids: CASSGGLAGGPDTGELFF. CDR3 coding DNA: TGTGCCAGCAGTGGAGGACTAGCGGGGGGGCCAGACACCGGGGAGCTGTTTTTT.

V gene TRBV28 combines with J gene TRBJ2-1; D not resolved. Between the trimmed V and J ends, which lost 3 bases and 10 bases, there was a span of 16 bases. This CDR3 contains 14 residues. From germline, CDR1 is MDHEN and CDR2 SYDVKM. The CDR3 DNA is TGTGCCAGCAGTTTTTATCTAGTTGCGTTAGAGCAGTTCTTC. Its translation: CASSFYLVALEQFF.

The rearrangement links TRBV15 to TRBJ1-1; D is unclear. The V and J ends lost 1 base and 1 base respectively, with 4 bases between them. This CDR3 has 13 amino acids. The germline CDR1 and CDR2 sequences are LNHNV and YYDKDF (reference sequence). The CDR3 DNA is TGTGCCACCAGCAGAGTTGGGAACACTGAAGCTTTCTTT. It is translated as CATSRVGNTEAFF. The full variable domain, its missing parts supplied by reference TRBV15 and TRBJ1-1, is DAMVIQNPRYQVTQFGKPVTLSCSQTLNHNVMYWYQQKSSQAPKLLFHYYDKDFNNEADTPDNFQSRRPNTSFCFLDIRSPGLGDTAMYLCATSRVGNTEAFFGQGTRLTVV.

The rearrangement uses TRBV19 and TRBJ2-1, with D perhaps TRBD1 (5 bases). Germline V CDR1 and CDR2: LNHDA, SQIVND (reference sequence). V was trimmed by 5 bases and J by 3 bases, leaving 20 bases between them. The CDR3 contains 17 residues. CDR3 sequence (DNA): TGTGCCAGTAGTGCAGGGCGGCATTACCTATACTACAATGAGCAGTTCTTC. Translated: CASSAGRHYLYYNEQFF.

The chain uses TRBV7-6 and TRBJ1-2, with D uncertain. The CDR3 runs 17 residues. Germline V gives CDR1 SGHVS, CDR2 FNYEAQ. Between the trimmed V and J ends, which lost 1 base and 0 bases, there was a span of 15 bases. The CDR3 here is CASSLGSVWEANYGYTF. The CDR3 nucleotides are TGTGCCAGCAGCTTAGGGTCGGTGTGGGAAGCTAACTATGGCTACACCTTC.

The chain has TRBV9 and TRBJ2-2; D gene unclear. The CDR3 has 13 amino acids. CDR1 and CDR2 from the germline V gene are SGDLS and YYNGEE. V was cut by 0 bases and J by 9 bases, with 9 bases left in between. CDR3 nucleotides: TGTGCCAGCAGCGTAGCCCCCACAAGGGAGCTGTTTTTT. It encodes CASSVAPTRELFF.

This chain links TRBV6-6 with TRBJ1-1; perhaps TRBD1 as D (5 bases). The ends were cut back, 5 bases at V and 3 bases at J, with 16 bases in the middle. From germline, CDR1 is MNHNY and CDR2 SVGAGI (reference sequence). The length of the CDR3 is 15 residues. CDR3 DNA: TGTGCCAGCAGTATATACAAAGGGGACGACACTGAAGCTTTCTTT. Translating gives CASSIYKGDDTEAFF.

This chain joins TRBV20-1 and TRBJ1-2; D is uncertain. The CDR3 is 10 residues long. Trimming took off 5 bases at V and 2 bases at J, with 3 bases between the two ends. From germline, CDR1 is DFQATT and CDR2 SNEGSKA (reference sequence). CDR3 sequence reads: CSADNYGYTF. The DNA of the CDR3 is TGCAGTGCTGACAACTATGGCTACACCTTC.

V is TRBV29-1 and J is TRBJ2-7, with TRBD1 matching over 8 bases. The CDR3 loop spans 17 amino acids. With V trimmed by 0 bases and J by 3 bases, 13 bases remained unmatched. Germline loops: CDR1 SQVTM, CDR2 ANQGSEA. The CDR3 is CSVEDARQGAARYEQYF. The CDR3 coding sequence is TGCAGCGTTGAAGATGCGAGGCAGGGGGCGGCCCGCTACGAGCAGTACTTC.

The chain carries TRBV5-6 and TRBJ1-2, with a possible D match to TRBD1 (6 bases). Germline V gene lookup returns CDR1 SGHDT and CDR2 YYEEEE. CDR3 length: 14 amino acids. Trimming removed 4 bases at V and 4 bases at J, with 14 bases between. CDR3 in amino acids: CASSPQQGPYGYTF. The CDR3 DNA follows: TGTGCCAGCAGCCCCCAACAGGGCCCCTATGGCTACACCTTC.

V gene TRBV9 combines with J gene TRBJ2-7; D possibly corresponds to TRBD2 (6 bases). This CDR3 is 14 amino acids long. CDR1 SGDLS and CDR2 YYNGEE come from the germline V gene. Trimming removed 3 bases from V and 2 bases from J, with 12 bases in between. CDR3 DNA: TGTGCCAGCAGCGCCCGGGACTTCACCTACGAGCAGTACTTC. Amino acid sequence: CASSARDFTYEQYF. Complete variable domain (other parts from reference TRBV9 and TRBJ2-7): DSGVTQTPKHLITATGQRVTLRCSPRSGDLSVYWYQQSLDQGLQFLIQYYNGEERAKGNILERFSAQQFPDLHSELNLSSLELGDSALYFCASSARDFTYEQYFGPGTRLTVT.

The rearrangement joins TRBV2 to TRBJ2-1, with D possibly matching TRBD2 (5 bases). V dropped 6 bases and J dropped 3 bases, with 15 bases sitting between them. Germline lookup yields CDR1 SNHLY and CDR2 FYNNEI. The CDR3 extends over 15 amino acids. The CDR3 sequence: CASSVPSGIYNEQFF. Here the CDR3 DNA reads TGTGCCAGCAGCGTTCCAAGCGGTATCTACAATGAGCAGTTCTTC.

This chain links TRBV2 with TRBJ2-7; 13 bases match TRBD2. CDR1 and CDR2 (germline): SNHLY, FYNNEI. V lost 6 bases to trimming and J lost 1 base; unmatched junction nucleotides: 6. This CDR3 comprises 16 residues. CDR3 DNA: TGTGCCAGCAGACCGGGACTAGCGGGAAGGTCCTACGAGCAGTACTTC. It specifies CASRPGLAGRSYEQYF.

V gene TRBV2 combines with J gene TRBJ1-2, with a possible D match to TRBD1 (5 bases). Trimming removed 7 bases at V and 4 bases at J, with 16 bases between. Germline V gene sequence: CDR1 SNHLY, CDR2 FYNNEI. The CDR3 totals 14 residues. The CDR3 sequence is CASIVVTDPYGYTF. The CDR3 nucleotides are TGTGCCAGCATAGTGGTGACAGACCCCTATGGCTACACCTTC.

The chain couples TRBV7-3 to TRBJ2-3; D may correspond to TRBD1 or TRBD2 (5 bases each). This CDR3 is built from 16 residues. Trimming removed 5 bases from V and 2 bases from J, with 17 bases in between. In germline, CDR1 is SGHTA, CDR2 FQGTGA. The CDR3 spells CASSPAGTAITDTQYF. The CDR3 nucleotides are TGTGCCAGCAGCCCCGCCGGGACGGCAATCACAGATACGCAGTATTTT.

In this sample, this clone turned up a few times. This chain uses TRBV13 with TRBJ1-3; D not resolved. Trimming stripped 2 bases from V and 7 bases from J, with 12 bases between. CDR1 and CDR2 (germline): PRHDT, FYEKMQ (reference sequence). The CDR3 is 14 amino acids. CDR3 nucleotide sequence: TGTGCCAGCAGCTTACGAGGGTTTTTGAACACCATATATTTT. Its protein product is CASSLRGFLNTIYF.